This T cell receptor beta chain emerged from a study of cytomegalovirus exposure and HLA in healthy donors. At the level of the study: Earlier, roughly 180 million T cells were analyzed, and 90 million to 140 million unique TCR beta sequences were found among them.

Study-level findings and limits: The study carried out a later analysis of TCR beta sequences. It associated 16,951 of them with specific HLA alleles at a false discovery rate of 0.05. Cytomegalovirus-associated status was assigned to approximately 160 TCR beta chains.

Points on this clone: Its antigen remains unidentified.

The V end lost 2 bases, the J end lost 0 bases, and 7 bases lay between the germline ends. Per germline, CDR1 SGHRS and CDR2 YFSETQ. The CDR3 sequence is 14 residues long. 13 Jbeta primers and 60 Vbeta primers were used for the PCR. Libraries were prepared by immunoSEQ multiplex PCR; TCRdb keeps only in-frame clonotypes and omits some of them. The profile shows 65,000 to 90,000 clones, 86% of them singletons. The sequence was collected from a woman in her 30s in good health and CMV-seronegative. The genes are TRBV5-1 and TRBJ2-3; D may be TRBD2 (6 bases). Input material: PBMCs. The CDR3 nucleotides read TGCGCCAGCAGCTTCGGACTAAGCACAGATACGCAGTATTTT. This codes for CASSFGLSTDTQYF.